The text below deals with one TCR beta chain. What it recognizes is unknown. The sample is drawn from a study of T cells in Graves' hyperthyroidism and ophthalmopathy. Trimming removed 1 base at V and 6 bases at J, with 12 bases between. Germline assignment: CDR1 DFQATT and CDR2 SNEGSKA (reference sequence). The CDR3 extends over 13 amino acids. The study based diagnoses on clinical symptoms, serum thyroxine and TRAb, thyroid ultrasound and orbital computed tomography. Whole-study results and caveats: Researchers report that a 13 V-J model separated ophthalmopathy from stable hyperthyroidism. Blood samples included most of the expanded thyroid clonotypes exceeding 0.001.

From RNA transcripts, TCR beta CDR3 regions were amplified. Primed by the HTBI set, a first-round RT-PCR was run on the TCR CDR3. Via MiXCR, TCRdb re-called the multiplex PCR reads, giving one row per CDR3 protein. The sample lists 560,000 or so distinct CDR3 sequences, about 45% occurring once. The specimen was peripheral blood or thyroid tissue (not recorded which). The TCR comes from a woman under 30 with Graves' hyperthyroidism. The J gene is TRBJ1-1, the V gene TRBV20-1; perhaps TRBD1 as D (5 bases). The CDR3 DNA follows: TGCAGTGCTAGAGCGGGACGAAACCCTGAAGCTTTCTTT. It specifies CSARAGRNPEAFF.